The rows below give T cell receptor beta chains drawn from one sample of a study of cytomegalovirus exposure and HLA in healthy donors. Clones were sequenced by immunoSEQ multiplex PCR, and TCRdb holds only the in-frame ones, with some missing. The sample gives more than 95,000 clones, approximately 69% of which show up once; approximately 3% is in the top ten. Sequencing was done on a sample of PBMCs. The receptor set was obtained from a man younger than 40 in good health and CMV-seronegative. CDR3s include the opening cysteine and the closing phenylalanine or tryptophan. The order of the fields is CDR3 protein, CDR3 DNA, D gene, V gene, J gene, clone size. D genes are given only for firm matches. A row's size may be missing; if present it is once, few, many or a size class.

CASSPRQGQASYEQYF	TGTGCCAGCAGCCCCCGACAGGGACAGGCCTCCTACGAGCAGTACTTC	TRBD1	TRBV7-9	TRBJ2-7	NA
CASRPKQGRQKLFF	TGTGCCAGCAGACCTAAACAGGGGAGGCAAAAACTGTTTTTT	TRBD1	TRBV6-5	TRBJ1-4	NA
CSGREDGANVLTF	TGCAGCGGCAGGGAGGACGGGGCCAACGTCCTGACTTTC	NA	TRBV29-1	TRBJ2-6	NA
CASSRIPTGGTRKLFF	TGCGCCAGCAGCCGAATTCCCACAGGGGGCACGCGGAAACTGTTTTTT	TRBD1	TRBV5-1	TRBJ1-4	NA
CASSQERTSGRADTQYF	TGCGCCAGCAGCCAAGAACGGACTAGCGGGAGGGCCGATACGCAGTATTTT	TRBD2	TRBV4-3	TRBJ2-3	NA
CASSLLDNNEQFF	TGTGCCAGCAGTTTATTGGACAACAATGAGCAGTTCTTC	NA	TRBV28	TRBJ2-1	NA
CASSYDSATGELFF	TGTGCCAGCAGTTACGACAGCGCCACCGGGGAGCTGTTTTTT	NA	TRBV6-5	TRBJ2-2	NA
CSVLKSGRLEGEQYF	TGCAGCGTTTTAAAAAGCGGGAGGCTGGAAGGCGAGCAGTACTTC	TRBD2	TRBV29-1	TRBJ2-7	NA
CASSWDGQAMWPQHF	TGTGCCAGCAGCTGGGATGGACAGGCTATGTGGCCCCAGCATTTT	TRBD1	TRBV7-2	TRBJ1-5	once
CASTLGLSTDTQYF	TGTGCCAGCACCTTAGGACTCAGCACAGATACGCAGTATTTT	NA	TRBV28	TRBJ2-3	NA
CASSPQELAKNIQYF	TGCGCCAGCAGCCCGCAGGAACTAGCCAAAAACATTCAGTACTTC	NA	TRBV5-1	TRBJ2-4	NA
CASNRNSGMNTEAFF	TGCGCCAGCAACCGGAACTCGGGAATGAACACTGAAGCTTTCTTT	NA	TRBV5-1	TRBJ1-1	few
CATDPGGYDGYTF	TGTGCCACCGACCCGGGGGGTTACGATGGCTACACCTTC	NA	TRBV10-3	TRBJ1-2	NA
CASSYDRGVHNEQFF	TGTGCCAGCAGTTACGACAGGGGGGTCCACAATGAGCAGTTCTTC	TRBD1	TRBV6-5	TRBJ2-1	NA
CASSPGLENTEAFF	TGTGCCAGCTCTCCGGGACTGGAAAACACTGAAGCTTTCTTT	NA	TRBV18	TRBJ1-1	once
CASSEVLETQYF	TGTGCCAGCAGTGAAGTTCTAGAGACCCAGTACTTC	NA	TRBV2	TRBJ2-5	NA
CASSYQPGLAGGEQYF	TGTGCCAGCAGCTACCAACCGGGACTAGCGGGAGGCGAGCAGTACTTC	TRBD2	TRBV6-5	TRBJ2-7	NA
CASSKWTSGYPGELFF	TGTGCCAGCAGCAAGTGGACTAGCGGGTATCCCGGGGAGCTGTTTTTT	TRBD2	TRBV7-9	TRBJ2-2	NA
CSVPWTGPQETQYF	TGCAGCGTTCCATGGACAGGACCACAAGAGACCCAGTACTTC	TRBD1	TRBV29-1	TRBJ2-5	NA
CASGRANTGELFF	TGTGCCAGCGGCAGGGCGAACACCGGGGAGCTGTTTTTT	NA	TRBV7-3	TRBJ2-2	once
CASRTRTGPYEQYF	TGTGCCAGTAGAACCCGGACAGGTCCCTACGAGCAGTACTTC	TRBD1	TRBV19	TRBJ2-7	once
CASKRLAGGSDTQYF	TGTGCCAGCAAACGTCTAGCGGGAGGGTCAGATACGCAGTATTTT	TRBD2	TRBV27	TRBJ2-3	NA
CASTRTENTEAFF	TGTGCCAGCACTCGGACAGAGAACACTGAAGCTTTCTTT	NA	TRBV2	TRBJ1-1	NA
CASSQENRYNEKLFF	TGTGCCAGCAGCCAAGAGAACAGGTATAATGAAAAACTGTTTTTT	NA	TRBV4-2	TRBJ1-4	NA
CASSLVGAQNTEAFF	TGTGCCAGCAGCTTGGTGGGGGCCCAGAACACTGAAGCTTTCTTT	NA	TRBV5-4	TRBJ1-1	medium-sized
CASKRTSGSWEQYF	TGTGCCAGCAAGCGAACTAGCGGGAGCTGGGAGCAGTACTTC	TRBD2	TRBV6-5	TRBJ2-7	once
CAAASGDFAYEQYF	TGTGCCGCCGCCTCGGGGGACTTTGCCTACGAGCAGTACTTC	NA	TRBV10-3	TRBJ2-7	NA
CASSLLGDSTEAFF	TGCGCCAGCAGCTTGTTGGGCGATAGCACTGAAGCTTTCTTT	NA	TRBV5-1	TRBJ1-1	NA
CAISEGTGGTQYF	TGTGCCATCAGTGAGGGGACAGGGGGTACGCAGTATTTT	TRBD1	TRBV10-3	TRBJ2-3	NA
CASSLDRAQNIQYF	TGTGCCAGCAGCTTAGACAGGGCACAAAACATTCAGTACTTC	NA	TRBV7-2	TRBJ2-4	NA
CASSLGSSGTNTQYF	TGTGCTAGCAGCTTAGGGAGTAGCGGGACGAATACGCAGTATTTT	TRBD2	TRBV7-7	TRBJ2-3	NA
CASSVRQGRDEQFF	TGCGCCAGCAGCGTCCGACAGGGGCGGGATGAGCAGTTCTTC	TRBD1	TRBV5-1	TRBJ2-1	NA
CASSSGRVVTGELFF	TGTGCCAGTAGCTCCGGGAGGGTGGTCACCGGGGAGCTGTTTTTT	TRBD2	TRBV19	TRBJ2-2	NA
CASSMGTGGTDTQYF	TGCGCCAGCAGCATGGGGACAGGGGGCACAGATACGCAGTATTTT	TRBD1	TRBV5-1	TRBJ2-3	NA
CAWIPKGADTQYF	TGTGCCTGGATTCCAAAGGGGGCAGATACGCAGTATTTT	NA	TRBV30	TRBJ2-3	NA
CASSYTGDRGAFF	TGTGCCAGCAGTTATACAGGGGATCGGGGAGCTTTCTTT	TRBD1	TRBV11-3	TRBJ1-1	few
CASSKQGPGANVLTF	TGTGCCAGCAGTAAACAGGGTCCTGGGGCCAACGTCCTGACTTTC	NA	TRBV7-2	TRBJ2-6	NA
CASSSGLAGRGEQFF	TGTGCCAGCAGCTCGGGACTAGCGGGACGGGGTGAGCAGTTCTTC	TRBD2	TRBV7-6	TRBJ2-1	NA
CAWSVTSGNNEQFF	TGTGCCTGGAGTGTAACTAGCGGTAACAATGAGCAGTTCTTC	TRBD2	TRBV30	TRBJ2-1	NA
CASSLSGSGSYNEQFF	TGTGCCAGCAGCTTAAGCGGGTCGGGCTCCTACAATGAGCAGTTCTTC	NA	TRBV7-3	TRBJ2-1	NA
CASSLGEYNEQFF	TGTGCCAGCAGCTTAGGGGAGTACAATGAGCAGTTCTTC	NA	TRBV7-2	TRBJ2-1	few
CASSVPRGNTWAETQYF	TGTGCCAGCAGTGTACCAAGGGGTAACACGTGGGCAGAGACCCAGTACTTC	NA	TRBV25-1	TRBJ2-5	once
CASTSTNEKLFF	TGTGCCAGTACCTCAACTAATGAAAAACTGTTTTTT	NA	TRBV19	TRBJ1-4	NA
CAIGQGGETQYF	TGTGCCATCGGTCAGGGTGGAGAGACCCAGTACTTC	NA	TRBV10-3	TRBJ2-5	NA
CASSSKTSGRGTGELFF	TGTGCCAGCAGCTCCAAAACTAGCGGGAGAGGTACCGGGGAGCTGTTTTTT	TRBD2	TRBV7-2	TRBJ2-2	NA
CASSYSRQGTQPQHF	TGTGCCAGCAGTTACTCGCGACAGGGTACCCAGCCCCAGCATTTT	TRBD1	TRBV6-5	TRBJ1-5	NA
CASSLTPGTGVHF	TGTGCCAGCAGCTTAACCCCCGGGACAGGGGTTCACTTC	TRBD1	TRBV7-8	TRBJ1-2	NA
CSARAGGELFF	TGCAGTGCTAGAGCGGGCGGGGAGCTGTTTTTT	NA	TRBV20-1	TRBJ2-2	NA
CASLAGPNTEAFF	TGTGCCAGCCTTGCGGGCCCGAACACTGAAGCTTTCTTT	NA	TRBV6-6	TRBJ1-1	NA
CASSPIIRVFSYNEQFF	TGTGCCAGCTCACCCATTATCAGGGTCTTCTCCTACAATGAGCAGTTCTTC	NA	TRBV18	TRBJ2-1	few
CASSQEPSGITDTQYF	TGCGCCAGCAGCCAAGAGCCTAGCGGGATCACAGATACGCAGTATTTT	TRBD2	TRBV4-1	TRBJ2-3	few
CASSFKDRDSGNTIYF	TGTGCCAGCAGCTTTAAAGACAGGGACTCTGGAAACACCATATATTTT	TRBD1	TRBV5-6	TRBJ1-3	NA
CASSGPQAASYEQYF	TGTGCCAGCAGCGGACCACAGGCGGCCTCCTACGAGCAGTACTTC	NA	TRBV9	TRBJ2-7	NA
CASRFVGEGAEAFF	TGTGCCAGCAGGTTCGTCGGGGAAGGAGCTGAAGCTTTCTTT	NA	TRBV7-9	TRBJ1-1	NA
CASSLTGRGTNEKLFF	TGTGCCAGCAGCTTAACGGGAAGGGGAACTAATGAAAAACTGTTTTTT	NA	TRBV7-3	TRBJ1-4	once
CASSSGQGTSSYNEQFF	TGTGCCAGCAGCTCCGGACAGGGAACGAGCTCCTACAATGAGCAGTTCTTC	TRBD1	TRBV13	TRBJ2-1	NA
CASSLAPGGQSYGYTF	TGTGCCAGCAGCTTGGCCCCGGGGGGGCAGAGCTATGGCTACACCTTC	NA	TRBV5-8	TRBJ1-2	NA